This T cell receptor (beta chain) is drawn from a study of CD8 T cells in ankylosing spondylitis. Study outcomes and limitations: As reported, disease-linked clones showed significant enrichment in matched ankylosing spondylitis synovial fluid.

TCRdb ran MiXCR on the 5' RACE reads and lists one entry per CDR3 protein. Here the sample spans a few hundred thousand distinct CDR3 sequences, around 21% being singletons. Concerning this clonotype: What it recognizes is unknown.

Material: blood, either unsorted or a sorted T cell fraction (not recorded which). This receptor was taken from a female donor with ankylosing spondylitis or in good health (not recorded which).

The CDR3 reads CASSLEALRQTQYF. The CDR3 nucleotides read TGTGCCAGCAGCCTCGAGGCCCTCCGACAGACCCAGTACTTC. The rearrangement joins TRBV5-4 to TRBJ2-5; D ambiguous. Germline CDR1 is SGHNT and CDR2 is YYREEE (reference sequence). Trimming left V 4 bases short and J 6 bases short, with 16 bases between. CDR3 size: 14 residues.